Following are 10 T cell receptor beta chains from one sample sequenced in a study of T cell changes during pregnancy in multiple sclerosis (dated by TCRdb to between 2019 and 2020). The protocol used for the library was the immunoSEQ multiplex PCR assay. TCRdb holds this immuneACCESS table with in-frame rearrangements only. Some clones are missing; in checked studies, unresolved V genes explain under half, and the rest has no known cause. The sample includes 55,000 to 80,000 clones, with approximately 93% observed a single time. The top ten hold 2.5% to 3.5% of the sample. The starting material was CD8+ T cells from peripheral blood mononuclear cells, obtained in the second trimester of pregnancy. These receptors were collected from a female donor with multiple sclerosis, enrolled in a pregnancy study.

The rearrangement joins TRBV27 to TRBJ1-3, with a tentative D call TRBD1 (5 bases). The CDR3 has 18 amino acids. The V gene lost 8 bases and the J gene lost 0 bases, with 23 bases spanning the gap. CDR1 is MNHEY, CDR2 SMNVEV, per germline (reference sequence). In DNA, the CDR3 is TGTGCCAGCTCGGGTCCGACGGGGGGGAAAAGCTCTGGAAACACCATATATTTT. Amino acid sequence: CASSGPTGGKSSGNTIYF.

V and J are TRBV7-8 and TRBJ1-1; D unclear. The V gene lost 2 bases and the J gene lost 0 bases, with 10 bases spanning the gap. The CDR3 runs to 15 residues. From germline, CDR1 is SGHVS and CDR2 FQNEAQ. CDR3 in DNA: TGTGCCAGCAGCTTAATAGCCACCATGAACACTGAAGCTTTCTTT. Its translation: CASSLIATMNTEAFF.

J is TRBJ2-4 and V is TRBV28, with D maybe TRBD2 (7 bases). Trimming pared 9 bases from V and 4 bases from J, leaving 10 bases between. The V gene's germline CDR1 is MDHEN and CDR2 SYDVKM. There are 12 residues in the CDR3. CDR3 sequence (DNA): TGTGCCAGTAGGGGGGGGAAAAACATTCAGTACTTC. Residues: CASRGGKNIQYF. Full variable domain (rest looked up from reference TRBV28 and TRBJ2-4): DVKVTQSSRYLVKRTGEKVFLECVQDMDHENMFWYRQDPGLGLRLIYFSYDVKMKEKGDIPEGYSVSREKKERFSLILESASTNQTSMYLCASRGGKNIQYFGAGTRLSVL.

The genes are TRBV14 and TRBJ2-2; D unclear. The ends were cut back, 6 bases at V and 4 bases at J, with 9 bases in the middle. The CDR3 totals 13 residues. Germline values: CDR1 SGHDN, CDR2 FVKESK. This chain's CDR3 is CASSIIGTGELFF. The CDR3 DNA reads TGTGCCAGCAGTATAATCGGCACCGGGGAGCTGTTTTTT. The entire variable domain, with the rest obtained from reference TRBV14 and TRBJ2-2, is as follows: EAGVTQFPSHSVIEKGQTVTLRCDPISGHDNLYWYRRVMGKEIKFLLHFVKESKQDESGMPNNRFLAERTGGTYSTLKVQPAELEDSGVYFCASSIIGTGELFFGEGSRLTVL.

This clone occurred a few times. The V call is TRBV6-5, the J call TRBJ1-1, with a weak D call TRBD1 (6 bases). Germline CDR1 reads MNHEY; CDR2 reads SVGAGI. Deletions cut 5 bases from V and 0 bases from J, with 7 bases between. The CDR3 consists of 13 residues. CDR3 coding DNA: TGTGCCAGCAGTGGACAGATGAACACTGAAGCTTTCTTT. Translating gives CASSGQMNTEAFF.

V is TRBV7-9 and J is TRBJ2-3; the D is unclear. This CDR3 comprises 16 residues. Trimming shortened V by 5 bases and J by 2 bases, and 17 bases separated the two germline ends. Germline assignment: CDR1 SEHNR and CDR2 FQNEAQ (reference sequence). CDR3 protein: CASSPSLSAHTDTQYF. In nucleotides, the CDR3 is TGTGCCAGCAGCCCCAGCTTGAGCGCTCACACAGATACGCAGTATTTT.

Comments on this clone: The same CDR3 is also encoded by other DNA sequences in this sample. The V and J genes are TRBV19 and TRBJ2-7, with no clear D. The CDR3 contains 12 residues. V dropped 5 bases and J dropped 0 bases, with 5 bases sitting between them. Germline loops: CDR1 LNHDA, CDR2 SQIVND (reference sequence). In nucleotides, the CDR3 is TGTGCCAGTAGTCCCAGCTCCTACGAGCAGTACTTC. The encoded protein is CASSPSSYEQYF.

The chain's CDR3 is CASSKAPGLAGSRNGQYF. The CDR3 DNA is TGTGCCAGCAGCAAAGCACCGGGGCTAGCGGGATCCCGCAACGGGCAGTACTTC. V and J are TRBV21-1 and TRBJ2-7; TRBD2 was called by the table and not checked on the DNA. TRBV21-1 constitutes a pseudogene. The CDR3 spans 18 residues.

The genes are TRBV7-2 and TRBJ1-2, with 8 nucleotides matching TRBD1. CDR1 is SGHTA, CDR2 FQGNSA, per germline. Trimming cost V 0 bases and J 8 bases; bases outside gene matches: 20. CDR3 length: 19 residues. The CDR3 nucleotides are TGTGCCAGCAGCTTAGCCTCGACGGTAATCGGCAGGGGGCTGGGAGGCTACACCTTC. This codes for CASSLASTVIGRGLGGYTF. Using reference TRBV7-2 and TRBJ1-2 for the parts outside the CDR3, the full variable domain is GAGVSQSPSNKVTEKGKDVELRCDPISGHTALYWYRQSLGQGLEFLIYFQGNSAPDKSGLPSDRFSAERTGGSVSTLTIQRTQQEDSAVYLCASSLASTVIGRGLGGYTFGSGTRLTVV.

The chain links TRBV28 to TRBJ2-7, with D perhaps matching TRBD2 (7 bases). Trimming stripped 4 bases from V and 5 bases from J, with 15 bases between. The CDR3 is made up of 14 amino acids. CDR1 and CDR2 from the germline V gene are MDHEN and SYDVKM. CDR3 sequence: CASSSGVAGDEQYF. The CDR3 DNA sequence: TGTGCCAGCAGTTCAGGGGTGGCGGGAGACGAGCAGTACTTC.